This TCR beta chain was observed in a study of CD8 T cells in Susac syndrome. RNA was extracted with the RNeasy kit, and a quantity of roughly 0.5 to 1 ug was reverse transcribed using random hexamers. TCRdb redid the calling of the immunoSEQ multiplex PCR reads with MiXCR, one entry per CDR3 protein. Of 84,000 or so distinct CDR3 sequences in the sample, 95% to 97% are singletons; the top ten hold about 0.41%. Trimming cost V 0 bases and J 5 bases, with 19 bases left between them. CDR1 and CDR2 from the germline V gene are DFQATT and SNEGSKA (reference sequence). The CDR3 loop spans 16 amino acids. Input material: CD8+ T cells from PBMCs. The clonotype originates from a human donor with Susac syndrome. The genes are TRBV20-1 and TRBJ2-5; D unresolved. The CDR3 DNA sequence: TGCAGTGCTAGAGATCCCGAGTTCTCCCGCCGGGAGACCCAGTACTTC. This codes for CSARDPEFSRRETQYF.